The next 24 T cell receptor beta chains were all read from a single sample in a study of cytotoxic CD8 clonotypes in ibrutinib-treated CLL. The protocol was immunoSEQ multiplex PCR, while the TCRdb copy is restricted to in-frame clones and leaves out a portion. Of 60,000 to 95,000 clones in the sample, 70% to 90% are singletons; the top ten hold around 36%. Source: PBMCs, taken after 24 months of ibrutinib treatment. These receptor sequences come from a human donor with chronic lymphocytic leukemia.

V and J are TRBV6-1 and TRBJ2-5; D unclear. Germline V CDR1 and CDR2: MNHNS, SASEGT. With 1 base removed from V and 7 bases from J, the gap between germline ends came to 13 bases. The CDR3 is 14 residues long. In DNA form, the CDR3 reads TGTGCCAGCAGTGAAGGTTTAAGTTCACGGACCCAGTACTTC. Protein sequence: CASSEGLSSRTQYF.

This clone turned up a few times. DNA for the CDR3: TGCGCCAGCAGCTTAGACGCTACCTCGGGTGGCTACACCTTC. It translates to CASSLDATSGGYTF. The chain is built from TRBV5-1 and TRBJ1-2, with unresolved D. Germline CDR1 SGHRS, CDR2 YFSETQ. The CDR3 loop spans 14 amino acids. Trimming cost V 2 bases and J 7 bases, with 15 bases left between them.

The rearrangement uses TRBV4-2 and TRBJ1-1, with D possibly matching TRBD1 (6 bases). The germline V gene has CDR1 LGHNA and CDR2 YNFKEQ. Trimming removed 3 bases from V and 6 bases from J, with 17 bases in between. The CDR3 totals 15 residues. CDR3 sequence (DNA): TGTGCCAGCAGCCAGATACAGGGCGGAGGGGCTGAAGCTTTCTTT. Amino acid sequence: CASSQIQGGGAEAFF.

This clone was counted between two and nine times. The CDR3 is CASSLSGQWSRGYTF. The DNA of the CDR3 is TGTGCCAGCAGTTTATCCGGACAGTGGTCGAGAGGCTACACCTTC. V gene TRBV28 combines with J gene TRBJ1-2, with a tentative D call TRBD1 (6 bases). The CDR3 contains 15 residues. V lost 1 base to trimming and J lost 8 bases, with 17 bases between them. Germline V lookup: CDR1 MDHEN, CDR2 SYDVKM.

The chain has TRBV29-1 and TRBJ2-3, with 8 positions matching TRBD2. Germline CDR1 SQVTM, CDR2 ANQGSEA. J gave up 1 base and V 7 bases, and 10 bases lay outside the gene matches. The CDR3 sequence is 15 residues long. CDR3 nucleotides: TGCAGCGCCGACGGGACTAGTACGGGCACAGATACGCAGTATTTT. Translation gives CSADGTSTGTDTQYF.

This chain connects TRBV25-1 to TRBJ1-4; D perhaps matches TRBD1 (6 bases). Germline V gene lookup returns CDR1 MGHDK and CDR2 SYGVNS. The CDR3 sequence is 15 residues long. The V and J ends lost 2 bases and 7 bases respectively, with 14 bases between them. The CDR3 protein is CASSERTVASEKLFF. CDR3 coding DNA: TGTGCCAGCAGTGAAAGGACAGTGGCTAGTGAAAAACTGTTTTTT.

This clone appeared a single time. This chain joins TRBV6-6 and TRBJ2-7, with D maybe TRBD2 (5 bases). Germline V CDR1 and CDR2: MNHNY, SVGAGI (reference sequence). CDR3 length equals 15 residues. Trimming pared 0 bases from V and 6 bases from J, leaving 15 bases between. The CDR3 DNA reads TGTGCCAGCAGTTACTCCCTACTCACTAGAGGCGAGCAGTACTTC. It encodes CASSYSLLTRGEQYF.

The chain employs TRBV5-1 and TRBJ2-3; D may be TRBD1 (6 bases). This CDR3 comprises 15 residues. The germline V gene has CDR1 SGHRS and CDR2 YFSETQ. Between the trimmed V and J ends, which lost 4 bases and 2 bases, there was a span of 14 bases. CDR3 in amino acids: CASSLRGQSTDTQYF. CDR3 nucleotide sequence: TGCGCCAGCAGCCTTCGGGGACAATCCACAGATACGCAGTATTTT.

The rearrangement links TRBV19 to TRBJ2-1, with 10 bases aligning to TRBD1. CDR1 is LNHDA, CDR2 SQIVND, per germline (reference sequence). The CDR3 extends over 14 amino acids. With 6 bases clipped from V and 4 bases from J, the junction kept 3 bases outside the gene matches. The CDR3 region is CASRTGQGYNEQFF. Here the CDR3 DNA reads TGTGCCAGTAGGACGGGACAGGGGTACAATGAGCAGTTCTTC.

This clone was counted between two and nine times. The junction does not match germline at one end; this may be a read error. V gene TRBV10-2 combines with J gene TRBJ2-1; perhaps TRBD1 as D (5 bases). This CDR3 has 16 residues. The germline CDR1 and CDR2 sequences are WSHSY and SAAADI. The CDR3 bases are TGCGCCAGCAGAGAGTATAGGACAACGCGATCAAATGAGCAGTTCTTC. Translated: CASREYRTTRSNEQFF.

CDR3 nucleotides: TGTGCCAGCAGCTTGTTTAGGGAGGGCGAGCAGTACTTC. This gives the protein CASSLFREGEQYF. The chain is built from TRBV28 and TRBJ2-7, with 7 bases lining up with TRBD2. Trimming cost V 6 bases and J 6 bases; bases outside gene matches: 8. Germline V gene sequence: CDR1 MDHEN, CDR2 SYDVKM. This CDR3 comprises 13 residues.

The rearrangement joins TRBV7-6 to TRBJ2-7; D unresolved. V was cut by 2 bases and J by 3 bases, with 14 bases left in between. The germline V gene encodes CDR1 SGHVS and CDR2 FNYEAQ. The CDR3 runs 15 residues. The CDR3 loop is CASSLRAGFLYEQYF. The CDR3 nucleotides are TGTGCCAGCAGCTTAAGGGCAGGATTCCTCTACGAGCAGTACTTC.

The CDR3 DNA sequence: TGTGCCAGCAGCAAAGAGGGACAGGGGAGTTTTCCGAACACCGGGGAGCTGTTTTTT. Translated, it gives CASSKEGQGSFPNTGELFF. The V call is TRBV7-3, the J call TRBJ2-2, with 10 bases matching TRBD1. This CDR3 is 19 amino acids long. The V gene end was trimmed by 5 bases and the J gene end by 0 bases; junction bases not matched to a gene: 12. Germline V gives CDR1 SGHTA, CDR2 FQGTGA.

The chain carries TRBV10-3 and TRBJ2-5; D unclear. Germline V lookup: CDR1 ENHRY, CDR2 SYGVKD. The CDR3 is 13 amino acids. V gave up 5 bases and J gave up 5 bases, with 12 bases separating them. Here the CDR3 DNA reads TGTGCCATCAGTCACGACCAAGGGGAGACCCAGTACTTC. Its protein product is CAISHDQGETQYF.

The chain employs TRBV11-2 and TRBJ2-5; D remains unclear. V was clipped by 5 bases and J by 2 bases, with 9 bases between them. The CDR3 is 13 amino acids. CDR1 is SGHAT, CDR2 FQNNGV, per germline. The CDR3 region is CASSGAAQETQYF. CDR3 coding DNA: TGTGCCAGCAGCGGCGCGGCGCAAGAGACCCAGTACTTC.

The V call is TRBV9, the J call TRBJ2-1, with 9 positions matching TRBD2. Germline CDR1 and CDR2: SGDLS and YYNGEE. J was trimmed by 0 bases and V by 4 bases; bases with no gene match: 11. This CDR3 is built from 18 residues. Written as DNA, the CDR3 is TGTGCCAGCAGCCAAGAGGGGTGGCGGGAGGGCTCCTACAATGAGCAGTTCTTC. Encoded protein: CASSQEGWREGSYNEQFF.

The rearrangement links TRBV9 to TRBJ2-1, with D maybe TRBD2 (5 bases). Germline lookup yields CDR1 SGDLS and CDR2 YYNGEE. The CDR3 extends over 14 amino acids. V lost 3 bases and J lost 7, with 14 bases in between. CDR3 sequence (DNA): TGTGCCAGCAGCGCCCCGGTCCGGGGTAATGAGCAGTTCTTC. It is translated as CASSAPVRGNEQFF.

The rearrangement joins TRBV11-2 to TRBJ2-3, with TRBD2 identical over 12 bases. Germline V CDR1 and CDR2: SGHAT, FQNNGV. The CDR3 runs 16 residues. V shed 1 base and J 6 bases; nucleotides not matched to a gene: 5. In DNA, the CDR3 is TGTGCCAGCAGCTTAGGACTAGCGGGAGTAGGTGATACGCAGTATTTT. Its protein product is CASSLGLAGVGDTQYF.

The gene calls are TRBV29-1 and TRBJ2-7, with D possibly called TRBD1 or TRBD2 (5 bases each). CDR3 size: 11 residues. Trimming cost V 3 bases and J 2 bases, with 5 bases left between them. In germline, CDR1 is SQVTM, CDR2 ANQGSEA. CDR3 protein: CSVEGAYEQYF. CDR3 sequence (DNA): TGCAGCGTTGAGGGGGCCTACGAGCAGTACTTC.

The genes are TRBV7-2 and TRBJ2-1; a weak D match, TRBD2 (6 bases). V dropped 0 bases and J dropped 7 bases, with 16 bases sitting between them. Germline-derived CDR1 and CDR2 are SGHTA and FQGNSA. This CDR3 region has 16 residues. For the CDR3, the DNA is TGTGCCAGCAGCTTAGCCTTCGGAGGGGCGAGGAATGAGCAGTTCTTC. The encoded protein is CASSLAFGGARNEQFF.

The V and J genes are TRBV7-3 and TRBJ2-2; 8 bases agree with TRBD2. CDR1 and CDR2 from the germline V gene are SGHTA and FQGTGA. This CDR3 has 15 amino acids. J lost 3 bases, V lost 5 bases, and 5 bases had no gene match. The CDR3 DNA is TGTGCCAGCAGCCCCACTAGCGGAGACACCGGGGAGCTGTTTTTT. Its protein product is CASSPTSGDTGELFF.

The J gene is TRBJ2-1, the V gene TRBV11-2; D not certain. Looked up from germline, CDR1 is SGHAT and CDR2 is FQNNGV. CDR3 length: 15 amino acids. V was pared by 3 bases and J by 0 bases, with 9 bases between. The chain's CDR3 is CASSFSDGSYNEQFF. CDR3 sequence (DNA): TGTGCCAGCAGCTTTTCGGACGGCTCCTACAATGAGCAGTTCTTC.

The chain combines TRBV28 with TRBJ2-7; 7 positions agree with TRBD2. This CDR3 is built from 15 residues. V lost 9 bases and J lost 2; bases outside the gene matches: 13. Germline V gives CDR1 MDHEN, CDR2 SYDVKM. CDR3 nucleotides: TGTGCCAGTAGACTTCGTAGCGGGCCCACCTACGAGCAGTACTTC. It yields the protein CASRLRSGPTYEQYF.

The V and J genes are TRBV5-5 and TRBJ2-7; TRBD2 is a possible D gene (6 bases). V lost 4 bases and J lost 4, with 18 bases in between. CDR1 and CDR2 from the germline V gene are SGHKS and YYEKEE (reference sequence). The CDR3 runs 15 residues. CDR3 protein: CASSPRAGRNYEQYF. DNA for the CDR3: TGTGCCAGCAGCCCCAGGGCGGGGCGAAATTACGAGCAGTACTTC.